The present TCR beta chain was sequenced within a study of human T cells and chemical hapten exposure. Background on the study: 2% DPC applied to a roughly 2 cm by roughly 2 cm arm area sensitized donors.

After removal of 3 bases from V and 5 bases from J, the junction contained 12 bases not matched to a gene. Germline V gene sequence: CDR1 SNHLY, CDR2 FYNNEI. CDR3 length: 17 residues. TCRdb redid the calling of the RACE reads with MiXCR, one entry per CDR3 protein. The sample carries tens of thousands of distinct CDR3 sequences, 8% to 11% recorded once. As for time point: patch test 1, 2 weeks after DPC sensitization. Treatment indicated: therapeutic diphenylcyclopropenone sensitization with weekly scalp DPC. The starting material, unfractionated whole blood, was used for total RNA extraction. This clonotype was seen a few times.

The starting material was whole blood, obtained in connection with sensitization to the hapten diphenylcyclopropenone (DPC). The V gene is TRBV2, the J gene TRBJ2-5, with 10 bases fitting TRBD2. The receptor was derived from a man aged 35-49 years with alopecia areata. Some clones in this sample may be carry-over from other donors' samples. The CDR3 DNA sequence: TGTGCCAGCAGTGACGTGATCCTAGCGGGAGACCCGGAGACCCAGTACTTC. It encodes CASSDVILAGDPETQYF.